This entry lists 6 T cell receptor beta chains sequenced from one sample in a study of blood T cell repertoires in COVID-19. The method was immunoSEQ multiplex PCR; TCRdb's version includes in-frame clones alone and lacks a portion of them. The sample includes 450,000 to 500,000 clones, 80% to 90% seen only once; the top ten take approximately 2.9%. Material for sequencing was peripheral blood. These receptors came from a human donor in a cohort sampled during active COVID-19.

CDR3 nucleotide sequence: TGTGCCAGCAGCCCTCGAAGCGATCCCACCTACGAGCAGTACTTC. It specifies CASSPRSDPTYEQYF. The rearrangement joins TRBV9 to TRBJ2-7; D is ambiguous. Germline V gene lookup returns CDR1 SGDLS and CDR2 YYNGEE. The CDR3 consists of 15 residues. V was pared by 4 bases and J by 2 bases, with 16 bases between. The full variable domain, rest sourced from reference TRBV9 and TRBJ2-7, is DSGVTQTPKHLITATGQRVTLRCSPRSGDLSVYWYQQSLDQGLQFLIQYYNGEERAKGNILERFSAQQFPDLHSELNLSSLELGDSALYFCASSPRSDPTYEQYFGPGTRLTVT.

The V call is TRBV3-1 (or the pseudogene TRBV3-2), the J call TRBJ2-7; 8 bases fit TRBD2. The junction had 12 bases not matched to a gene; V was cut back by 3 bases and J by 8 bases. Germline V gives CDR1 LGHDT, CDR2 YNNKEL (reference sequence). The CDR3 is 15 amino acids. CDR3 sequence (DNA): TGTGCCAGCAGCCAGCGGACCGGGACTAGAAATAAGCAGTACTTC. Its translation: CASSQRTGTRNKQYF.

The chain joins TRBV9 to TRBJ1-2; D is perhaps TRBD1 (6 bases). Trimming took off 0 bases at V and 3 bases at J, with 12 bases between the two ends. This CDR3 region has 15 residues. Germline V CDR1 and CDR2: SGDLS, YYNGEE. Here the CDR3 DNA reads TGTGCCAGCAGCGTAGAACCCAGACAGGACTATGGCTACACCTTC. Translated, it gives CASSVEPRQDYGYTF.

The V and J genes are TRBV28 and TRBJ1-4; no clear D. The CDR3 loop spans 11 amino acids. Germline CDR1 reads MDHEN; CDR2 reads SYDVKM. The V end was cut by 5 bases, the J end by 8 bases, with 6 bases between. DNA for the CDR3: TGTGCCAGCAGTGCTAGGGAAAAACTGTTTTTT. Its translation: CASSAREKLFF.

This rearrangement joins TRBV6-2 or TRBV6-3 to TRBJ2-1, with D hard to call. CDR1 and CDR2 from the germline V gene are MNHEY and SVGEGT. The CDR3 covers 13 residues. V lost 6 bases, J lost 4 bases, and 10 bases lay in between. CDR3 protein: CASSTYSYNEQFF. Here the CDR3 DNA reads TGTGCCAGCAGCACTTACAGTTACAATGAGCAGTTCTTC.

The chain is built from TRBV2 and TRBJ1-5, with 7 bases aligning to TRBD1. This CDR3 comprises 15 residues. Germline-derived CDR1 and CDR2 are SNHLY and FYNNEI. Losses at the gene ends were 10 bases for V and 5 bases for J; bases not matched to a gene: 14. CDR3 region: CAISNQGDVYQPQHF. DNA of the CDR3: TGTGCCATCTCGAACCAGGGGGATGTCTATCAGCCCCAGCATTTT.